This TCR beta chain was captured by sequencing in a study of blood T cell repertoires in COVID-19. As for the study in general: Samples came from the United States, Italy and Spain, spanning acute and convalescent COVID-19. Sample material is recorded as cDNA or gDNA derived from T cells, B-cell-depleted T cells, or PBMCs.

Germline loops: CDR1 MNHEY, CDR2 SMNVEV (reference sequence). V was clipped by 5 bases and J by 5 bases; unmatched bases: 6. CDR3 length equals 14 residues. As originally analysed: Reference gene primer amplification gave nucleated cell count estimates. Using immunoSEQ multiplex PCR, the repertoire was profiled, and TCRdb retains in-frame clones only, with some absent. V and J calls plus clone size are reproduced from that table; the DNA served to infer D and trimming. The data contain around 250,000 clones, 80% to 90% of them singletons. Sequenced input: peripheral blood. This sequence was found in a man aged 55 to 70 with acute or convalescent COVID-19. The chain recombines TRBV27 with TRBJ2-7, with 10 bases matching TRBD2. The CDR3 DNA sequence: TGTGCCAGCAGTCTATGGGGACTAGCGAACGAGCAGTACTTC. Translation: CASSLWGLANEQYF.